What follows are 20 T cell receptor beta chains derived from one specimen sequenced in a study of shared clonotypes between healthy human individuals. Sequencing was performed with immunoSEQ multiplex PCR; in TCRdb, only in-frame clones are kept and a portion is missing. The sample holds 2 million to 3 million clones, around nine tenths seen once. The sequenced sample consisted of naive CD4+ T cells sorted from blood. The subset is: CD45RA+ positively selected. The receptors derive from a man aged 18 to 29 in good health.

This clone was picked up a small number of times. The rearrangement uses TRBV19 and TRBJ2-2; D remains ambiguous. CDR1 and CDR2 (germline): LNHDA, SQIVND (reference sequence). CDR3 length equals 12 residues. The V end lost 7 bases, the J end lost 3 bases, and 6 bases lay between the germline ends. The CDR3 loop reads CASNSYTGELFF. CDR3 coding DNA: TGTGCCAGTAATAGTTACACCGGGGAGCTGTTTTTT. The variable domain in full, with the rest retrieved from reference TRBV19 and TRBJ2-2, is DGGITQSPKYLFRKEGQNVTLSCEQNLNHDAMYWYRQDPGQGLRLIYYSQIVNDFQKGDIAEGYSVSREKKESFPLTVTSAQKNPTAFYLCASNSYTGELFFGEGSRLTVL.

The genes are TRBV7-9 and TRBJ2-1; possible D gene TRBD2, 5 bases. The CDR3 consists of 14 residues. Per the germline V gene, CDR1 is SEHNR and CDR2 is FQNEAQ (reference sequence). V shed 0 bases and J shed 7 bases, with 10 bases lying between them. CDR3 bases: TGTGCCAGCAGCTTAGCGGTCCTAGCTAATGAGCAGTTCTTC. Its translation: CASSLAVLANEQFF.

The chain employs TRBV19 and TRBJ2-5; possibly TRBD1 or TRBD2 for D (5 bases each). The CDR3 runs to 15 residues. The V gene's germline CDR1 is LNHDA and CDR2 SQIVND (reference sequence). Trimming pared 3 bases from V and 4 bases from J, leaving 15 bases between. The CDR3 is CASSIPGLGRETQYF. The CDR3 bases are TGTGCCAGTAGTATCCCCGGGTTGGGACGAGAGACCCAGTACTTC.

This clone was counted once. The J gene is TRBJ1-1, the V gene TRBV18; maybe TRBD1 (6 bases). V lost 3 bases to trimming and J lost 3 bases, with 8 bases between them. From germline, CDR1 is KGHSH and CDR2 LQKENI. This CDR3 region has 13 residues. CDR3 nucleotides: TGTGCCAGCTCACCGGACAGTCACACTGAAGCTTTCTTT. It is translated as CASSPDSHTEAFF.

This clone was observed a handful of times. The rearrangement uses TRBV7-8 and TRBJ1-5, with D possibly TRBD1 on 5 matching bases. V lost 1 base and J lost 4, with 8 bases in between. Per germline, CDR1 SGHVS and CDR2 FQNEAQ. The CDR3 extends over 14 amino acids. The CDR3 coding sequence is TGTGCCAGCAGCTTAGGGGCAGGGAATCAGCCCCAGCATTTT. It yields the protein CASSLGAGNQPQHF.

The table lists this clone with a few counts. V usage is TRBV5-5 and J usage is TRBJ1-2, with a tentative D call TRBD1 (5 bases). The CDR3 is made up of 15 amino acids. V gave up 3 bases and J gave up 8 bases, with 20 bases separating them. Germline V gene data show CDR1 as SGHKS and CDR2 as YYEKEE (reference sequence). The CDR3 nucleotides are TGTGCCAGCAGCTCTACCGGGACGGCACCTCGAGGCTACACCTTC. It encodes CASSSTGTAPRGYTF.

V and J are TRBV30 and TRBJ2-5; 14 nucleotides line up with TRBD2. The J call may be incorrect, as the DNA end agrees better with TRBJ2-7. Germline CDR1 reads GTSNPN; CDR2 reads SVGIG (reference sequence). This CDR3 region has 16 residues. In DNA, the CDR3 is TGTGCCTGGAGTGGTGGGACTAGCGGGAGTTCCTACGAGCAGTACTTC. Its protein is CAWSGGTSGSSYEQYF.

On this clone: The same CDR3 can be traced to other DNA sequences in this sample. The chain links TRBV11-2 to TRBJ2-7; 12 bases are shared with TRBD1. Germline V gene lookup returns CDR1 SGHAT and CDR2 FQNNGV. The junction had 4 bases not matched to a gene; V was cut back by 5 bases and J by 2 bases. The length of the CDR3 is 15 residues. In DNA form, the CDR3 reads TGTGCCAGCAGCCTGGGACAGGGGGCTCCCTACGAGCAGTACTTC. Its protein is CASSLGQGAPYEQYF.

This clone was detected once. The CDR3 sequence: CSVAGGVYEQYF. CDR3 bases: TGCAGCGTCGCCGGGGGTGTCTACGAGCAGTACTTC. V and J are TRBV29-1 and TRBJ2-7; TRBD2 is a possible D gene (6 bases). This CDR3 has 12 residues. The germline gives CDR1 SQVTM, CDR2 ANQGSEA. Between the trimmed V and J ends, which lost 6 bases and 3 bases, there was a span of 12 bases.

J is TRBJ1-2 and V is TRBV12-5; tentative D call: TRBD1 (5 bases). This CDR3 is 16 amino acids long. Germline-derived CDR1 and CDR2 are LGHNT and FRNRAP. The V end was cut by 3 bases, the J end by 3 bases, with 17 bases between. The CDR3 bases are TGTGCTAGTGGTTTCCTGGGAGGGACGGGCGACTATGGCTACACCTTC. Residues: CASGFLGGTGDYGYTF.

The chain carries TRBV7-9 and TRBJ1-4; D is unresolved. The CDR3 length is 12 residues. The germline V gene has CDR1 SEHNR and CDR2 FQNEAQ (reference sequence). The ends were cut back, 1 base at V and 12 bases at J, with 9 bases in the middle. The CDR3 bases are TGTGCCAGCAGCTTAGAGGAGGGTGAACTGTTTTTT. It yields the protein CASSLEEGELFF.

The chain is built from TRBV7-9 and TRBJ2-3; weak D call: TRBD2 (6 bases). V lost 1 base and J lost 2, with 10 bases in between. The germline gives CDR1 SEHNR, CDR2 FQNEAQ (reference sequence). The CDR3 has 15 residues. CDR3 sequence (DNA): TGTGCCAGCAGCTTAGGTAGCGGATCCACAGATACGCAGTATTTT. Residues: CASSLGSGSTDTQYF.

The chain uses TRBV7-3 and TRBJ2-3; TRBD2 agrees at 13 bases. Germline CDR1 SGHTA, CDR2 FQGTGA. Trimming removed 6 bases from V and 2 bases from J; junction bases left unmatched: 5. The CDR3 is 16 residues long. DNA of the CDR3: TGTGCCAGCAGTCCTGGACTAGCGGGAGCCACAGATACGCAGTATTTT. It translates to CASSPGLAGATDTQYF.

The chain uses TRBV4-2 and TRBJ1-3, with 9 bases lining up with TRBD1. The V gene's germline CDR1 is LGHNA and CDR2 YNFKEQ. V gave up 1 base and J gave up 6 bases; unmatched junction bases: 16. This CDR3 is 19 amino acids long. CDR3 sequence (DNA): TGTGCCAGCAGCCAAGTCCTTCCGGGACAGGGACGAGGTAAAAACACCATATATTTT. Amino acids: CASSQVLPGQGRGKNTIYF.

This clone was seen more than once but under ten times. This chain links TRBV6-5 with TRBJ1-6; 8 bases fit TRBD1. Germline CDR1 MNHEY, CDR2 SVGAGI. J was trimmed by 7 bases and V by 2 bases; bases with no gene match: 4. The CDR3 is 15 amino acids. In nucleotides, the CDR3 is TGTGCCAGCAGTTACGACGGACAGGGAAATTCACCCCTCCACTTT. This gives the protein CASSYDGQGNSPLHF.

This chain connects TRBV5-6 to TRBJ1-4; D might be TRBD1 (6 bases). The CDR3 contains 19 residues. Per the germline V gene, CDR1 is SGHDT and CDR2 is YYEEEE. Trimming removed 1 base from V and 0 bases from J, with 19 bases in between. The CDR3 region has the DNA TGTGCCAGCAGCTTGAGAGGGGGAACAGGGTTATCAACTAATGAAAAACTGTTTTTT. Translated, it gives CASSLRGGTGLSTNEKLFF.

The chain carries TRBV5-1 and TRBJ2-7; 7 bases align to TRBD2. CDR3 length equals 13 residues. Germline CDR1 is SGHRS and CDR2 is YFSETQ. V lost 4 bases and J lost 5; bases outside the gene matches: 6. CDR3 bases: TGCGCCAGCAGCACCCGGGGAGGGAACGAGCAGTACTTC. This translates into CASSTRGGNEQYF.

The rearrangement joins TRBV28 to TRBJ2-5; 7 positions agree with TRBD1. This CDR3 region has 14 residues. Trimming at V came to 5 bases and at J to 6 bases, leaving 9 bases not matched to a gene. CDR1 is MDHEN and CDR2 is SYDVKM in the germline V gene. The CDR3 is CASSPPGTVKTQYF. For the CDR3, the DNA is TGTGCCAGCAGTCCACCCGGGACAGTGAAGACCCAGTACTTC.

This clone has just a few counts. The DNA is left out, because the CDR3 cannot be placed on it with certainty; the CDR3 is given as TCRdb lists it. The chain recombines TRBV28 with TRBJ1-1. Germline V lookup: CDR1 MDHEN, CDR2 SYDVKM. A total of 13 residues make up the CDR3, ends included. CDR3 in amino acids: CASSSGTFGSAFF.

The genes are TRBV7-9 and TRBJ2-3; perhaps TRBD1 as D (6 bases). The CDR3 loop spans 15 amino acids. Trimming removed 2 bases from V and 3 bases from J, with 12 bases in between. Germline CDR1 SEHNR, CDR2 FQNEAQ (reference sequence). CDR3 in DNA: TGTGCCAGCAGCTTAACAGGGTCGAGTACAGATACGCAGTATTTT. Translated: CASSLTGSSTDTQYF.